Here is one T cell receptor (beta chain) with its context. TCRdb called the RT-PCR reads again in MiXCR, with one record for every CDR3 protein. The sample has about 700,000 distinct CDR3 sequences; over 12% are singletons. Germline V gives CDR1 ENHRY, CDR2 SYGVKD. V gave up 11 bases and J gave up 3 bases; unmatched junction bases: 17. CDR3 size: 17 residues. Material for sequencing was memory CD4+ T cells from blood. The chain combines TRBV10-3 with TRBJ2-3; 10 nucleotides line up with TRBD2. The sequence derives from a female donor in good health, serving as a healthy control. Written as DNA, the CDR3 is TGTGCCTTCCCCTGGGGGGCTAGCGGGAGTAAAACAGATACGCAGTATTTT. Translation: CAFPWGASGSKTDTQYF.